In this sample, the clone carrying this T cell receptor beta chain turned up once. Germline V gives CDR1 SGHTA, CDR2 FQGNSA. V was trimmed by 1 base and J by 3 bases, leaving 12 bases between them. The length of the CDR3 is 15 residues. The data were taken from a study of blood T cell repertoires in COVID-19. Sequencing used immunoSEQ multiplex PCR; TCRdb keeps in-frame clones, though not all of them. The sample includes roughly 220,000 clones, approximately 82% of them seen just once. This receptor was identified in a man aged 35-49 years who had recovered from COVID-19. The V and J genes are TRBV7-2 and TRBJ1-2; D gene ambiguous. Sample: PBMCs or T cells enriched from blood (not recorded which). CDR3 nucleotide sequence: TGTGCCAGCAGCTTAGTGCCTTCGGCGGACTATGGCTACACCTTC. Residues: CASSLVPSADYGYTF.